The present T cell receptor beta chain was sequenced within a study of blood T cell repertoires in COVID-19. On the study more broadly: Italy, Spain and the United States were the sources of the convalescent and acute COVID-19 samples. T cells, B-cell-depleted T cells, or PBMCs provided the cDNA or gDNA that served as material.

Study processing details: From reference gene primer amplification, estimates of nucleated cell counts were derived. Data came from immunoSEQ multiplex PCR; TCRdb stores just in-frame clones and leaves some out. V, J and clone size are taken as reported in that table, and D and trimming were inferred from the DNA itself. In the table there are 90,000 to 120,000 clones, less than 90% of which are singletons. Germline CDR1 reads SGHNT; CDR2 reads YYREEE (reference sequence). The CDR3 totals 14 residues. Trimming cost V 0 bases and J 5 bases, with 11 bases left between them. The receptor was derived from a human donor in a cohort sampled during active COVID-19. The chain links TRBV5-4 to TRBJ1-1, with D possibly being TRBD1 (5 bases). The specimen was peripheral blood. The CDR3 nucleotides are TGTGCCAGCAGCTTGGGGGGCGCGAAGACTGAAGCTTTCTTT. Its translation is CASSLGGAKTEAFF. Combining the CDR3 with reference TRBV5-4 and TRBJ1-1 gives the whole variable domain ETGVTQSPTHLIKTRGQQVTLRCSSQSGHNTVSWYQQALGQGPQFIFQYYREEENGRGNFPPRFSGLQFPNYSSELNVNALELDDSALYLCASSLGGAKTEAFFGQGTRLTVV.